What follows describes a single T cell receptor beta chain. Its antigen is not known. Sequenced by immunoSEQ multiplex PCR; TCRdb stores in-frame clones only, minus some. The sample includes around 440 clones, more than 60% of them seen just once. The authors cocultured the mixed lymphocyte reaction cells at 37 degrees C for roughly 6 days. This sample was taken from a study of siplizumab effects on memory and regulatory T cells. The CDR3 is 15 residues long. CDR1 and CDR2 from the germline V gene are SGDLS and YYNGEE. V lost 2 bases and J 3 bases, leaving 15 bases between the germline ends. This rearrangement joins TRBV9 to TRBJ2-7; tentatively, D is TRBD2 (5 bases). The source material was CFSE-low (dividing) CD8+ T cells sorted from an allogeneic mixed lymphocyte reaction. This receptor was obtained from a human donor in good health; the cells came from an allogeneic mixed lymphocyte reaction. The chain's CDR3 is CASSVGTGGGYEQYF. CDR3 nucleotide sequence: TGTGCCAGCAGCGTGGGTACCGGAGGTGGCTACGAGCAGTACTTC.